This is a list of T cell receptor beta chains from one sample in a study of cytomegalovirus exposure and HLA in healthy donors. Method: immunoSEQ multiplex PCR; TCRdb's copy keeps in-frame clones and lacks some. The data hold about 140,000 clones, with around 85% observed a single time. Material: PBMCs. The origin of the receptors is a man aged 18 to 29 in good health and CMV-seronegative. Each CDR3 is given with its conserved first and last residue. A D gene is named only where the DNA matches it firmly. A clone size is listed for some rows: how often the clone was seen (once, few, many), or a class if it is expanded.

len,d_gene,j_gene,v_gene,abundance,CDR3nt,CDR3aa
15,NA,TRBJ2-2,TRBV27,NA,TGTGCCAGCAGTTTATCTCCCAGTTTATCCGGGGAGCTGTTTTTT,CASSLSPSLSGELFF
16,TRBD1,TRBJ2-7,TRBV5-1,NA,TGCGCCAGCAGCTTGGTCGGACAGGGGGCGCTTCGAGAGCAGTACTTC,CASSLVGQGALREQYF
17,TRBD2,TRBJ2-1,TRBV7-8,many,TGTGCCAGCAGCCCGCTCAATCTAGCGGGGGCCTCAATGGAGCAGTTCTTC,CASSPLNLAGASMEQFF
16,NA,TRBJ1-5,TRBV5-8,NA,TGTGCCAGCAGCCCTTATGGGGGGGCACGCAATCAGCCCCAGCATTTT,CASSPYGGARNQPQHF
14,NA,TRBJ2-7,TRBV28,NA,TGTGCCAGCAGGGAGCCGGGACTCCCTGTCGAGCAGTACTTC,CASREPGLPVEQYF
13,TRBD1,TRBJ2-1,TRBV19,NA,TGTGCCAGTAGGGGCAGGGGGCCCTCGGGGCAGTTCTTC,CASRGRGPSGQFF
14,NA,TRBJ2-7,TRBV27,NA,TGTGCCAGCAGACTCTCGGGGTCCGCATACGAGCAGTACTTC,CASRLSGSAYEQYF
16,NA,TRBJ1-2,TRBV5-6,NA,TGTGCCAGCAGCTTCCCTTCGGACAGCCCCTTCGGTGGCTACACCTTC,CASSFPSDSPFGGYTF
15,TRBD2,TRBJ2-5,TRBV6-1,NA,TGTGCCAGCAGCCTAACTAGCGGGGGGAAAGAGACCCAGTACTTC,CASSLTSGGKETQYF
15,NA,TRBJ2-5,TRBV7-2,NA,TGTGCCAGCAGGCTTGGGGGGACGAAGTCCGAGACCCAGTACTTC,CASRLGGTKSETQYF
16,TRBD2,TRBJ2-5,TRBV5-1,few,TGCGCCAGCAGCTTGTTGGTTAGCGGGGAACAAGAGACCCAGTACTTC,CASSLLVSGEQETQYF
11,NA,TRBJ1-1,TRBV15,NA,TGTGCCACCGTTTCCACAGACCAAGCTTTCTTT,CATVSTDQAFF
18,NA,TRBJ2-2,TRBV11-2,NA,TGTGCCAGCAGCTTAGATCGAGGGGACTCCACGAACACCGGGGAGCTGTTTTTT,CASSLDRGDSTNTGELFF
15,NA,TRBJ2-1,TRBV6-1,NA,TGTGCCAGCAGTGAATGGGTGGAGGGGAGAAATGAGCAGTTCTTC,CASSEWVEGRNEQFF
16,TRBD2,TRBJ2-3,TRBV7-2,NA,TGTGCCAGCAGCTGGGGACTAGCGGGAGTAAGAGATACGCAGTATTTT,CASSWGLAGVRDTQYF
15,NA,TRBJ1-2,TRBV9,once,TGTGCCAGCAGCCCCCTTCCTGGAGCTAACTATGGCTACACCTTC,CASSPLPGANYGYTF
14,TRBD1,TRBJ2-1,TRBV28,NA,TGTGCCAGCAGTTCTGACAGGGGTAGAAATGAGCAGTTCTTC,CASSSDRGRNEQFF
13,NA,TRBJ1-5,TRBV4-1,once,TGCGCCAGCAGCCAAGATCCCGGGCAGCCCCAGCATTTT,CASSQDPGQPQHF
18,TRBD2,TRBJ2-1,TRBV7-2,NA,TGTGCCAGCAGCTTAGGGAAGACTAGCGGGAGGCTATACAATGAGCAGTTCTTC,CASSLGKTSGRLYNEQFF
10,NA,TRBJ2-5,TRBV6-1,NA,TGTGCCGGAGGACAAGAGACCCAGTACTTC,CAGGQETQYF
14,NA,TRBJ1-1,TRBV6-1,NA,TGTGCCCACAGGCGGGAGGGGCCCTACACTGAAGCTTTCTTT,CAHRREGPYTEAFF
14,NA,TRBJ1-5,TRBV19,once,TGTGCCAGTAAGGGAGTTAATAGCAATCAGCCCCAGCATTTT,CASKGVNSNQPQHF
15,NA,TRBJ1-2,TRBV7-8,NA,TGTGCCAGCACCATTTCAGGTTCGGAAGTCTATGGCTACACCTTC,CASTISGSEVYGYTF
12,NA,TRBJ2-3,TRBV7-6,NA,TGTGCCAGCAGCTCCAACACAGATACGCAGTATTTT,CASSSNTDTQYF
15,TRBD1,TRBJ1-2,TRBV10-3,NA,TGTGCCATCAGTGACGGGACAGGCCCCAACTATGGCTACACCTTC,CAISDGTGPNYGYTF
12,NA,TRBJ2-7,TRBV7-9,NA,TGTGCCTGCGAGGTGGTTTCGGTCGAGCAGTACTTC,CACEVVSVEQYF
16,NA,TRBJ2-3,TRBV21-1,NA,TGTGCCAGCAGCTCCCACCGACTAAACCGCACAGATACGCAGTATTTT,CASSSHRLNRTDTQYF
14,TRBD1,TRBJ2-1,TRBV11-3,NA,TGTGCCAGCAGCCGGGACAGGGACTCTGGTGAGCAGTTCTTC,CASSRDRDSGEQFF
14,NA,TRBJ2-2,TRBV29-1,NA,TGCAGCGTTCGAATCAGAACGAACACCGGGGAGCTGTTTTTT,CSVRIRTNTGELFF
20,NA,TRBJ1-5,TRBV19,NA,TGTGCCAGTAGTATAGTGATGAGGAGGTTCCTCCCGGGGAGCAATCAGCCCCAGCATTTT,CASSIVMRRFLPGSNQPQHF
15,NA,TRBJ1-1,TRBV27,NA,TGTGCCAGCAGTTTAGCGTGGGGGAGGGACACTGAAGCTTTCTTT,CASSLAWGRDTEAFF
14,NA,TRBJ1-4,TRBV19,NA,TGTGCCAGTAGTCCCCAGGTATCTGTGGAAAAACTGTTTTTT,CASSPQVSVEKLFF
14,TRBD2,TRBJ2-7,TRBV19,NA,TGTGCCAGTAGTATACAGGGAGGGTTTTACGAGCAGTACTTC,CASSIQGGFYEQYF
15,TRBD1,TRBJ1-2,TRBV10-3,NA,TGTGCCATCAGTGAGAGGGGACAGGATGGCTATGGCTACACCTTC,CAISERGQDGYGYTF
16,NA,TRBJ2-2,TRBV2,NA,TGTGCCAGCAGTGAAGCCATATGGGGCAAGACCGGGGAGCTGTTTTTT,CASSEAIWGKTGELFF
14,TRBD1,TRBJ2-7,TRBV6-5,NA,TGTGCCAGCAGTTACTCGGACAGGGGATACGAGCAGTACTTC,CASSYSDRGYEQYF
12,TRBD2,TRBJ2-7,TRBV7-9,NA,TGTGCCAGCGGACTAGATCACTACGAGCAGTACTTC,CASGLDHYEQYF